These 9 T cell receptor beta chains originate from one sample sequenced in a study of T cell repertoires in aging, cancer and after chemotherapy. Amplification of TCR beta used genomic DNA extracted from peripheral blood. Rearranged V-D-J TRB sequences were amplified with a mixed TRB-A/B primer pool. Each CDR3 protein gets one entry after TCRdb re-called the multiplex PCR reads with MiXCR. The table records some 1,800 distinct CDR3 sequences, less than 30% of them present only once. The sequenced sample was blood. These receptors came from a human donor with a blood cancer. The donor label of this sample is uncertain.

This clonotype was recorded a few times. The J gene is TRBJ2-3, the V gene TRBV11-2, with D possibly matching TRBD2 (6 bases). The V end was cut by 4 bases, the J end by 8 bases, with 13 bases between. The CDR3 totals 13 residues. Germline CDR1 and CDR2: SGHAT and FQNNGV. CDR3 sequence: CASSSTGLGTQYF. CDR3 in DNA: TGTGCCAGCAGCTCGACGGGACTGGGTACGCAGTATTTT.

This clonotype was observed a handful of times. This rearrangement joins TRBV7-9 to TRBJ2-2, with D hard to call. Germline V gene lookup returns CDR1 SEHNR and CDR2 FQNEAQ (reference sequence). There are 15 residues in the CDR3. Trimming stripped 5 bases from V and 8 bases from J, with 18 bases between. The DNA for the CDR3 is TGTGCCAGCAGCGCCCAGAGTGCGGTGGATGGGGAGCTGTTTTTT. As protein: CASSAQSAVDGELFF.

The chain links TRBV14 to TRBJ1-2, with D possibly TRBD1 on 6 matching bases. The CDR3 has 13 amino acids. The V end was cut by 3 bases, the J end by 5 bases, with 10 bases between. Per the germline V gene, CDR1 is SGHDN and CDR2 is FVKESK. CDR3 sequence (DNA): TGTGCCAGCAGCCAGGGGAGGGGGTATGGCTACACCTTC. Encoded protein: CASSQGRGYGYTF.

This clonotype came up a few times. This rearrangement joins TRBV4-3 to TRBJ1-4; D is perhaps TRBD1 (5 bases). The CDR3 extends over 17 amino acids. V lost 1 base and J 8 bases, leaving 20 bases between the germline ends. From germline, CDR1 is LGHNA and CDR2 YSLEER. The CDR3 DNA follows: TGCGCCAGCAGCCAAGCCCGCGGACAAGAGATCTCAGAAAAACTGTTTTTT. It specifies CASSQARGQEISEKLFF.

This sequence joins TRBV6-2 or TRBV6-3 and TRBJ2-6; perhaps TRBD1 as D (6 bases). Trimming left V 11 bases short and J 3 bases short, with 11 bases between. The CDR3 extends over 13 amino acids. The germline V gene encodes CDR1 MNHEY and CDR2 SVGEGT. The CDR3 DNA sequence: TGTGCCTCCTGGGGGCGTGGGGCCAACGTCCTGACTTTC. This encodes CASWGRGANVLTF.

The V gene is TRBV6-2 or TRBV6-3, the J gene TRBJ2-1; tentative D call: TRBD1 (6 bases). This CDR3 is 15 amino acids long. Germline lookup yields CDR1 MNHEY and CDR2 SVGEGT. V gave up 5 bases and J gave up 8 bases, with 19 bases separating them. Here the CDR3 reads CASSKSGTKGDEQFF. CDR3 DNA sequence: TGTGCCAGCAGTAAATCCGGGACCAAGGGGGATGAGCAGTTCTTC.

The chain links TRBV6-6 to TRBJ2-7, with TRBD2 as a possible D gene (5 bases). Germline V CDR1 and CDR2: MNHNY, SVGAGI (reference sequence). This CDR3 is built from 16 residues. The V gene lost 6 bases and the J gene lost 3 bases, with 21 bases spanning the gap. CDR3 nucleotide sequence: TGTGCCAGCAGGCCCGGACCTCCGGGAAAAGACTACGAGCAGTACTTC. Translation gives CASRPGPPGKDYEQYF.

J is TRBJ2-1 and V is TRBV11-3; D may be TRBD2 (7 bases). Germline values: CDR1 SGHNT, CDR2 YENEEA. Trimming cost V 5 bases and J 2 bases, with 13 bases left between them. CDR3 length equals 15 residues. The CDR3 DNA is TGTGCCAGCAGCCAAGGGGGGGCAGCCTACAATGAGCAGTTCTTC. Protein: CASSQGGAAYNEQFF.

This clonotype has just a few counts. This chain connects TRBV11-3 to TRBJ1-3; unclear D gene. CDR3 size: 17 residues. Germline-derived CDR1 and CDR2 are SGHNT and YENEEA. V lost 4 bases and J lost 0, with 16 bases in between. The CDR3 nucleotides are TGTGCCAGCAGCTCGAGACCGGGCCCAAGCTCTGGAAACACCATATATTTT. Its protein is CASSSRPGPSSGNTIYF.